The clone carrying this TCR beta chain was observed once. Its antigen is unknown. These data come from a study of Ad26.COV2.S vaccination and SARS-CoV-2 variants. Study summary: Enrolled in COV1001, the donor was in the Ad26.COV2.S trial arm, which received the vaccine. Study-wide results and caveats: Analytic work on TCR breadth and depth might have understated the full extent of total T cell responses.

CDR1 SGHDN and CDR2 FVKESK come from the germline V gene. With 5 bases removed from V and 3 bases from J, the gap between germline ends came to 20 bases. This CDR3 is 17 amino acids long. This table comes from immunoSEQ multiplex PCR, and its TCRdb copy is limited to in-frame clones, with some not included. The sample lists over 400,000 clones; around 93% were seen once. Noted treatment: 15 to 20 received Ad26.COV2.S at low or high dose, single or two shots; about 5 received placebo; per-sample allocation not given. Specimen acquisition occurred on day 63 following the initial vaccine or placebo injection. This adult donor, from Boston, was 18-55 years old. The shot given was an Ad26 vector that makes Wuhan-strain SARS-CoV-2 spike.

The chain uses TRBV14 and TRBJ1-5; TRBD1 might be the D (6 bases). This material consisted of peripheral blood, taken in a trial of Ad26.COV2.S vaccine versus placebo. This TCR was sampled from a person between 18 and 65 years old who received the Ad26.COV2.S COVID-19 vaccine or a placebo. The CDR3: CASSRPHLQGPNQPQHF. In nucleotides, the CDR3 is TGTGCCAGCAGCAGACCTCACCTACAGGGTCCCAATCAGCCCCAGCATTTT. The variable domain in full, completed from reference TRBV14 and TRBJ1-5, reads EAGVTQFPSHSVIEKGQTVTLRCDPISGHDNLYWYRRVMGKEIKFLLHFVKESKQDESGMPNNRFLAERTGGTYSTLKVQPAELEDSGVYFCASSRPHLQGPNQPQHFGDGTRLSIL.